The rows below give T cell receptor beta chains drawn from one sample of a study of tumor-infiltrating lymphocytes in primary liver carcinoma. TCRdb reprocessed the multiplex PCR reads via MiXCR and lists one record per CDR3 protein. The sample shows approximately 76,000 distinct CDR3 sequences, about two thirds of them seen only once. The specimen sequenced was liver tumor tissue from sampling region 4. The receptors were gathered from a woman aged 60 to 75 with primary liver carcinoma and hepatitis B virus infection. Both conserved end residues are trimmed from each CDR3.

V,J,CDR3
TRBV13,TRBJ2-1,ASSLAQAPYNEQF
TRBV6-5,TRBJ1-1,ASSYSLGQGTEAF
TRBV11-2,TRBJ2-1,ASSLKGTPGVEQF
TRBV11-2,TRBJ2-2,ASKAHNTGELL
TRBV28,TRBJ2-7,ASSRTHGRYEQY
TRBV5-1,TRBJ1-1,ASSLRQTNTEAF
TRBV5-4,TRBJ2-7,ASSPPGSGRVYEQY
TRBV18,TRBJ1-2,ASSPPRAAYGYT
TRBV11-3,TRBJ2-2,ASSLAGGTGELL
TRBV6-1,TRBJ2-5,AICETGGTQY